The sequence of this TCR beta chain was determined in a study of metastatic and nonmetastatic thyroid tumors. Across the study: Patients with malignant and benign thyroid disease provided blood and tumor or nodule tissue, whose repertoires were compared.

Study-level results: Compared with benign nodules, malignant thyroid tumors were reported to have significantly higher TCR beta diversity in both blood and tumor.

This clone was recorded a few times. No antigen is known for it. Patients underwent thyroid surgery, and none had received any treatment before it. Original data processing: CDR3 was compared across clinicopathological groups, and the resulting differences were used to build a distant-metastasis classifier for papillary thyroid cancer. TCRdb called clones again from the PCR reads with MiXCR. The V and J calls were determined by TCRdb, not by the authors. This sample has around 61,000 clones; just under 30% occur once, and the top ten carry more than 15%. CDR1 is MNHNS and CDR2 is SASEGT in the germline V gene. The ends were cut back, 6 bases at V and 9 bases at J, with 21 bases in the middle. The CDR3 consists of 14 residues.

This receptor was identified in a female donor with papillary thyroid cancer or a benign thyroid nodule (not recorded which). Some clones in this sample may be carry-over from other donors' samples. The chain has TRBV6-1 and TRBJ2-7, with a possible D match to TRBD2 (6 bases). What was sequenced was blood. The CDR3 spells CASRISGRAARQYF. The CDR3 coding sequence is TGTGCCAGCAGGATTAGCGGACGAGCCGCTAGGCAGTACTTC.